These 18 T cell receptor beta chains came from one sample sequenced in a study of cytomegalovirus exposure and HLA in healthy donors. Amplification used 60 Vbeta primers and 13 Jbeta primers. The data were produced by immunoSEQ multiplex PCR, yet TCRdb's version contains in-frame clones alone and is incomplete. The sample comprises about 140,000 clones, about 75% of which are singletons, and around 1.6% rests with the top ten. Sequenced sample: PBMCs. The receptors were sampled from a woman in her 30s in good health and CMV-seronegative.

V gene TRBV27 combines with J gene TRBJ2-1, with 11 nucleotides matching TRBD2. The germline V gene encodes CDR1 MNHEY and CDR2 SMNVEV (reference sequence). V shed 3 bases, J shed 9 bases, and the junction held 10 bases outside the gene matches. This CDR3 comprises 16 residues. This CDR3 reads CASSFRETSGTREQFF. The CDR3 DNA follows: TGTGCCAGCAGTTTCCGCGAGACTAGCGGGACCCGTGAGCAGTTCTTC.

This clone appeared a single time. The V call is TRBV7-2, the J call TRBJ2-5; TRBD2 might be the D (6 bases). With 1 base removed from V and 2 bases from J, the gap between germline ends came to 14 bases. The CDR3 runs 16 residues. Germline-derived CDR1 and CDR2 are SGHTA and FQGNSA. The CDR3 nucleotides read TGTGCCAGCAGCTTAGGTGATCTCGGGGGACAAGAGACCCAGTACTTC. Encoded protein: CASSLGDLGGQETQYF.

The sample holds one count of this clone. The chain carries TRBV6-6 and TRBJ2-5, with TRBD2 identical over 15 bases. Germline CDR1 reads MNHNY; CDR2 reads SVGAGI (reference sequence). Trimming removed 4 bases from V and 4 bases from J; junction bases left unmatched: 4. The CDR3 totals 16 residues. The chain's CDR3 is CASSWTSGRAIETQYF. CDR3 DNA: TGTGCCAGCAGTTGGACTAGCGGGAGGGCCATAGAGACCCAGTACTTC.

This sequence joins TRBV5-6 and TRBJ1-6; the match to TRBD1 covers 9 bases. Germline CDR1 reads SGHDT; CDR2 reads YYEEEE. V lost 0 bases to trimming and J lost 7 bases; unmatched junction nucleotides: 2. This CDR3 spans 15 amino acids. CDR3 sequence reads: CASSLGDRENSPLHF. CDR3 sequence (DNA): TGTGCCAGCAGCTTGGGGGACAGGGAGAATTCACCCCTCCACTTT.

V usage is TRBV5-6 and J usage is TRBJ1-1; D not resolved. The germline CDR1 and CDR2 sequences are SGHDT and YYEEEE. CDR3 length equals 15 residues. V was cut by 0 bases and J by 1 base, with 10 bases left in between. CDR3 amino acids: CASSLDPVRNTEAFF. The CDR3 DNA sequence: TGTGCCAGCAGCTTGGATCCGGTGCGGAACACTGAAGCTTTCTTT.

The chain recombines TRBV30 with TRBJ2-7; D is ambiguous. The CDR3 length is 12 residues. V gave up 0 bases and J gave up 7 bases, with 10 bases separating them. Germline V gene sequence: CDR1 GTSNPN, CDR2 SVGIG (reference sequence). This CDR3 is CAWSVRGREQYF. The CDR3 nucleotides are TGTGCCTGGAGTGTACGAGGCCGTGAGCAGTACTTC.

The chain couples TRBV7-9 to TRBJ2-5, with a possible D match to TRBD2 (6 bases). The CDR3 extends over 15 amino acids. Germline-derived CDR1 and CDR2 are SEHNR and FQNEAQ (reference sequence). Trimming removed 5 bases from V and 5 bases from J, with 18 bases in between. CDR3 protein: CASSRLGLAVETQYF. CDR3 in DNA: TGTGCCAGCAGCCGCCTGGGACTTGCCGTCGAGACCCAGTACTTC.

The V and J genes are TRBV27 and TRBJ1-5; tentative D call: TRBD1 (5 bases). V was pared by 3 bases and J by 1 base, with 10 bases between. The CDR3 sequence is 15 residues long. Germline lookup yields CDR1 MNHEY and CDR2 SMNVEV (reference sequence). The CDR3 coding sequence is TGTGCCAGCAGTTTCTGGGGGGGAAGCAATCAGCCCCAGCATTTT. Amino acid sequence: CASSFWGGSNQPQHF.

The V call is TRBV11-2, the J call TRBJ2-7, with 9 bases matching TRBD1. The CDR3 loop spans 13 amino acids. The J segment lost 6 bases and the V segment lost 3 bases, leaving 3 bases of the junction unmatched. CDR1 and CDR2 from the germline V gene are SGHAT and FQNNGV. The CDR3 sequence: CASSFRDRAEQYF. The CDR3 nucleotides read TGTGCCAGCAGCTTCCGGGACAGGGCCGAGCAGTACTTC.

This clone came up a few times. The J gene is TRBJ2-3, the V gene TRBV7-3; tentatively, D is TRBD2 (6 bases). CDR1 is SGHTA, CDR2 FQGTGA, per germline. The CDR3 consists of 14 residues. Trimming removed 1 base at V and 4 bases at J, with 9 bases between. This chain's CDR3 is CASSLNGGSDTQYF. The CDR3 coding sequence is TGTGCCAGCAGCTTAAACGGGGGATCAGATACGCAGTATTTT.

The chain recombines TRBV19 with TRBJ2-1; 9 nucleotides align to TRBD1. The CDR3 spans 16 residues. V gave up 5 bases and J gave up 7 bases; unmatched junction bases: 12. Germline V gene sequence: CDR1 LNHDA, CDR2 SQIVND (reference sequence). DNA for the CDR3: TGTGCCAGTAGTCTCGGCTGGACAGGGGTCGGGAATGAGCAGTTCTTC. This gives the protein CASSLGWTGVGNEQFF.

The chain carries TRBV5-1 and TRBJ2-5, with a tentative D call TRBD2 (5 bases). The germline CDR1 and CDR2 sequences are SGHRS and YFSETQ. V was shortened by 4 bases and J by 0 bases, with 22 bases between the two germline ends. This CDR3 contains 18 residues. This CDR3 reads CASSAPVYSGGYQETQYF. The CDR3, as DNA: TGCGCCAGCAGCGCTCCGGTGTACTCCGGCGGGTACCAAGAGACCCAGTACTTC.

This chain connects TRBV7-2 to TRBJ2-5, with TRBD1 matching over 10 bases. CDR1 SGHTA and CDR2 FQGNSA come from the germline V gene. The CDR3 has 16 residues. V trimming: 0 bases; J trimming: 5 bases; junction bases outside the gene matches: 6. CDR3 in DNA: TGTGCCAGCAGCTTAGCGCTGGGACAGGGGTTGGAGACCCAGTACTTC. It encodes CASSLALGQGLETQYF.

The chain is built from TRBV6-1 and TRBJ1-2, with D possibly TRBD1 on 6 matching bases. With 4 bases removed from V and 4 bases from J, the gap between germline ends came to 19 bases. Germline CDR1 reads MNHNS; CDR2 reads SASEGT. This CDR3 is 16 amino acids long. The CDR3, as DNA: TGTGCCAGCAGTGGTTATAGGGGGGGCGCCGGCTATGGCTACACCTTC. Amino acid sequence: CASSGYRGGAGYGYTF.

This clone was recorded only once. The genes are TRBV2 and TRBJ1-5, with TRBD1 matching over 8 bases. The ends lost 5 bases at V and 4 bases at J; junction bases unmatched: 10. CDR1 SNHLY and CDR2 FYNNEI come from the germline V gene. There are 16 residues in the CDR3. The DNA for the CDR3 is TGTGCCAGCAGTTTATTCGGGACAGGAAATAATCAGCCCCAGCATTTT. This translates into CASSLFGTGNNQPQHF.

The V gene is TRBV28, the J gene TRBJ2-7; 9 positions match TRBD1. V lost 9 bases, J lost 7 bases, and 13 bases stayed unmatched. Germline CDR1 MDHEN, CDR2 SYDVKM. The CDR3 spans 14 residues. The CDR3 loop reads CASYTGTGSKEQYF. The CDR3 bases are TGTGCCAGTTATACCGGGACAGGGTCGAAAGAGCAGTACTTC.

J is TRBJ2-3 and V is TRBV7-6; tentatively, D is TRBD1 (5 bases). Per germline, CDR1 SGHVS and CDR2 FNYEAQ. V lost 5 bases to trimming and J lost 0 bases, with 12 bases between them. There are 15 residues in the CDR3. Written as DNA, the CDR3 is TGTGCCAGCAGCCCTCAGACAGATAGCACAGATACGCAGTATTTT. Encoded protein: CASSPQTDSTDTQYF.

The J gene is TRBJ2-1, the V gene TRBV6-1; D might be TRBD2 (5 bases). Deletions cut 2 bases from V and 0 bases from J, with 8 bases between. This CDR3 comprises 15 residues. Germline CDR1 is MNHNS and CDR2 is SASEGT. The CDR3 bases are TGTGCCAGCAGTGAATCTAGCCCCTCCTACAATGAGCAGTTCTTC. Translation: CASSESSPSYNEQFF.